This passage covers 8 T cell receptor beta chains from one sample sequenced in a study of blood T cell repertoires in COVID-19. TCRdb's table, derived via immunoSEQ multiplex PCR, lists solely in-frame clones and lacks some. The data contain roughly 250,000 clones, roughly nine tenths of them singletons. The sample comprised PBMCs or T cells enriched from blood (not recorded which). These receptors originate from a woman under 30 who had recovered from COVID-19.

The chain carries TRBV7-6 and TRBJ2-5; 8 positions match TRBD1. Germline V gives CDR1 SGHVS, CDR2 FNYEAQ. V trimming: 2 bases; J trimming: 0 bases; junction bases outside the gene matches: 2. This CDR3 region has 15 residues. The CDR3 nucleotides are TGTGCCAGCAGCTTATGGACAGGGCACCAAGAGACCCAGTACTTC. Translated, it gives CASSLWTGHQETQYF.

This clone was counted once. The CDR3 is CATLGGAGGTDTQYF. Here the CDR3 DNA reads TGTGCCACCCTAGGCGGGGCTGGGGGCACAGATACGCAGTATTTT. V and J are TRBV6-5 and TRBJ2-3, with a weak D call TRBD2 (6 bases). The V end lost 10 bases, the J end lost 1 base, and 18 bases lay between the germline ends. The CDR3 is 15 amino acids. The germline V gene has CDR1 MNHEY and CDR2 SVGAGI.

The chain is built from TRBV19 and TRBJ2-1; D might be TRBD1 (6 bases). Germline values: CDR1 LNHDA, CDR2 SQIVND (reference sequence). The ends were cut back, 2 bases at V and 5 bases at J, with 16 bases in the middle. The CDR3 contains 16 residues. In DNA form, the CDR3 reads TGTGCCAGTAGTATACTATACAGGGAGAGTAACAATGAGCAGTTCTTC. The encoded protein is CASSILYRESNNEQFF.

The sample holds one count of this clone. The CDR3 DNA is TGTGCCAGCAGGGGGGACACGCTTAGCTATGGCTACACCTTC. This codes for CASRGDTLSYGYTF. This chain joins TRBV5-6 and TRBJ1-2; TRBD1 is a possible D gene (6 bases). CDR1 is SGHDT, CDR2 YYEEEE, per germline. There are 14 residues in the CDR3. The V gene lost 5 bases and the J gene lost 4 bases, with 15 bases spanning the gap. The whole variable domain, remainder taken from reference TRBV5-6 and TRBJ1-2, is DAGVTQSPTHLIKTRGQQVTLRCSPKSGHDTVSWYQQALGQGPQFIFQYYEEEERQRGNFPDRFSGHQFPNYSSELNVNALLLGDSALYLCASRGDTLSYGYTFGSGTRLTVV.

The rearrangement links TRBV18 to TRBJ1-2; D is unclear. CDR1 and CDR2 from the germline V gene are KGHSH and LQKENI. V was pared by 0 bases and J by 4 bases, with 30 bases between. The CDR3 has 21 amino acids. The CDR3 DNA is TGTGCCAGCTCACCACCTGAGATCGGGTTAAGCACACCGGGAGCTGCCTATGGCTACACCTTC. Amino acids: CASSPPEIGLSTPGAAYGYTF.

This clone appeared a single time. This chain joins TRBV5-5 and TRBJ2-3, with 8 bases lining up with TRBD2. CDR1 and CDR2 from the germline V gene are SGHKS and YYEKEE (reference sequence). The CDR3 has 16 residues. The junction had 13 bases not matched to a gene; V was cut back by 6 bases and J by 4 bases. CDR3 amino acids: CASNDWSGGRADTQYF. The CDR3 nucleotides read TGTGCCAGCAACGATTGGTCGGGGGGGCGGGCAGATACGCAGTATTTT.

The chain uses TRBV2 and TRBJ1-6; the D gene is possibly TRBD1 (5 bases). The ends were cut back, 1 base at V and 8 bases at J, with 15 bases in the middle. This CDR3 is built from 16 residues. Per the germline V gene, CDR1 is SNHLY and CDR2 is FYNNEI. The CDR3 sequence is CASSEVLGLGDSPLHF. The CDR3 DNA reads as TGTGCCAGCAGTGAAGTTTTGGGACTAGGGGATTCACCCCTCCACTTT.

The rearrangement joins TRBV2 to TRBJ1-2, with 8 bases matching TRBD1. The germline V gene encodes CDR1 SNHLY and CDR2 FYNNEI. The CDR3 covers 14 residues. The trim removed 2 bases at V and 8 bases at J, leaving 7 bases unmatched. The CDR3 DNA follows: TGTGCCAGCAGTGAATACGACAGGGGAATCGGCTACACCTTC. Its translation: CASSEYDRGIGYTF.